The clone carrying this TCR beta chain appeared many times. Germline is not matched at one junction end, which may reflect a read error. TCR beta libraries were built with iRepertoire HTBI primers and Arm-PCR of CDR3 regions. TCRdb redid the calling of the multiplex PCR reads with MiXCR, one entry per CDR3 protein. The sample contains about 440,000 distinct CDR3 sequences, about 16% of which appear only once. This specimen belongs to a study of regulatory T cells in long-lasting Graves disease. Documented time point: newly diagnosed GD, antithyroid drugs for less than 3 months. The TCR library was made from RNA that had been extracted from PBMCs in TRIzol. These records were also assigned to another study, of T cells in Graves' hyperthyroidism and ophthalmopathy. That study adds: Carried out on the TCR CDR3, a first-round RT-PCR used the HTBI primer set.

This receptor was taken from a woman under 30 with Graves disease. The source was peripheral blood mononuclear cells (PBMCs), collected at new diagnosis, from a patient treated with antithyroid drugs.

DNA of the CDR3: TGTGCTAGCAGCTTAGCGCCGGGGAGGGTTCAAGAGACCCAGTACTTC. Protein product: CASSLAPGRVQETQYF. The chain combines TRBV7-7 with TRBJ2-5; the match to TRBD2 covers 7 bases. Germline CDR1 is SSHAT and CDR2 is FNYEAQ (reference sequence). The CDR3 loop spans 16 amino acids.